This T cell receptor (beta chain) comes out of a study of CD8 T cells in Susac syndrome. With random hexamers, reverse transcription was performed on about 0.5 to 1 ug of RNA. A single record per CDR3 protein comes from TCRdb applying MiXCR to the immunoSEQ multiplex PCR reads. The top ten clones hold less than 0.08% of a sample with fewer than 350,000 distinct CDR3 sequences, 92% of them seen once. CDR3 length: 15 residues. CDR1 and CDR2 (germline): KGHSH, LQKENI. Trimming took 0 bases from V and 5 from J, leaving 14 bases between them. This TCR came from a human donor with multiple sclerosis. Material: CD4+ T cells from PBMCs. This rearrangement joins TRBV18 to TRBJ2-7, with D unresolved. The DNA of the CDR3 is TGTGCCAGCTCACCACCTTCAGTGCCGGGTAACGAGCAGTACTTC. Translated: CASSPPSVPGNEQYF.